Shown below are 21 T cell receptor beta chains from a single sample sequenced in a study of T cells in women clearing cervical HPV infection. Produced via immunoSEQ multiplex PCR; TCRdb's table is partial and in-frame only. The listing records 25,000 to 30,000 clones. Sequencing was performed on blood buffy coat. The receptors originated from a woman between 18 and 75 years old with a cervical HPV16 infection that either progressed to CIN3+ or cleared (not recorded which).

For this clone: Read coverage stops 3 residues before the CDR3 terminus; the germline J gene supplies the remainder. The chain joins TRBV20-1 to TRBJ2-2, with D perhaps TRBD2 (6 bases). V lost 3 bases to trimming and J lost 6 bases, with 11 bases between them. In germline, CDR1 is DFQATT, CDR2 SNEGSKA (reference sequence). The CDR3 extends over 13 amino acids. CDR3 in amino acids: CSASSREAGELFF. CDR3 bases read: TGCAGTGCTAGTTCCAGGGAGGCCGGGGAG.

The CDR3 sequence is CASSLAPGGRNEQFF. The covered CDR3 bases are TGTGCCAGCAGCTTAGCGCCGGGGGGTAGGAATGAG. This chain connects TRBV7-2 to TRBJ2-1; 7 bases match TRBD2. The CDR3 extends 3 residues past the end of the read, so its final part is completed from the germline J gene. V shed 0 bases and J 7 bases; nucleotides not matched to a gene: 6. Looked up from germline, CDR1 is SGHTA and CDR2 is FQGNSA. The CDR3 loop spans 15 amino acids.

About this clone itself: With the read ending 3 residues before the CDR3 end, the germline J gene is used to fill in that end. Additional DNA sequences in this sample encode the identical CDR3. V is TRBV6-4 and J is TRBJ2-3; 7 bases match TRBD2. The germline gives CDR1 MRHNA, CDR2 SNTAGT. The V gene end was trimmed by 0 bases and the J gene end by 0 bases; junction bases not matched to a gene: 0. This CDR3 is built from 15 residues. The CDR3 loop reads CASSDSGGSTDTQYF. CDR3 bases read: TGTGCCAGCAGTGACTCCGGGGGGAGCACAGATACG.

Details on this clone: The CDR3 goes on 3 residues after the read ends, and that part is filled in from the germline J gene. The chain links TRBV12-3 or TRBV12-4 to TRBJ1-1, with D possibly TRBD1 on 6 matching bases. The CDR3 loop spans 14 amino acids. Trimming shortened V by 2 bases and J by 2 bases, and 9 bases separated the two germline ends. CDR3 sequence reads: CASSLRQVNTEAFF. Partial CDR3 DNA: TGTGCCAGCAGTTTAAGACAGGTCAACACTGAA.

About this clone: Read data end 3 residues before the CDR3 end; the end is taken from the germline J gene. This chain links TRBV7-9 with TRBJ2-1; the D gene is possibly TRBD2 (7 bases). Germline CDR1 and CDR2: SEHNR and FQNEAQ (reference sequence). Trimming shortened V by 3 bases and J by 9 bases, and 12 bases separated the two germline ends. This CDR3 region has 13 residues. This chain's CDR3 is CASSFGGLFEQFF. The sequenced part of the CDR3 DNA is TGTGCCAGCAGCTTCGGGGGGCTTTTTGAG.

For this clone: The read gets to within 3 residues of the CDR3 end, and the germline J gene fills in the rest. The gene calls are TRBV7-6 and TRBJ2-3, with a possible D match to TRBD1 (6 bases). V was shortened by 4 bases and J by 2 bases, with 10 bases between the two germline ends. Germline CDR1 is SGHVS and CDR2 is FNYEAQ. The CDR3 spans 14 residues. CDR3 region: CASSSRTATDTQYF. CDR3 DNA, as far as it was read: TGTGCCAGCAGCTCCCGGACAGCCACAGATACG.

With respect to this clone: The sequence runs out 3 residues before the end of the CDR3; the remainder is reconstructed from the germline J gene. The gene calls are TRBV30 and TRBJ1-2, with TRBD1 as a possible D gene (5 bases). V shed 3 bases and J shed 4 bases, with 18 bases lying between them. The CDR3 has 15 residues. CDR1 is GTSNPN and CDR2 is SVGIG in the germline V gene (reference sequence). The CDR3 sequence is CAWSKTALILYGYTF. CDR3 DNA, as far as it was read: TGTGCCTGGAGCAAGACAGCCCTAATCCTCTATGGC.

Comments on this clone: The read ends 3 residues shy of where the CDR3 ends; the end is completed using the germline J gene. The V and J genes are TRBV28 and TRBJ1-1; the match to TRBD1 covers 7 bases. Trimming removed 7 bases from V and 3 bases from J; junction bases left unmatched: 5. This CDR3 region has 13 residues. The V gene's germline CDR1 is MDHEN and CDR2 SYDVKM. This chain's CDR3 is CASIQGGHTEAFF. The sequenced CDR3 bases are TGTGCCAGCATTCAGGGGGGACACACTGAA.

Of note for this clone: Read coverage stops 3 residues before the CDR3 terminus; the germline J gene supplies the remainder. This sequence joins TRBV18 and TRBJ1-5, with 10 bases fitting TRBD1. The V gene end was trimmed by 3 bases and the J gene end by 6 bases; junction bases not matched to a gene: 14. CDR1 and CDR2 (germline): KGHSH, LQKENI. CDR3 length: 18 amino acids. The part of the CDR3 DNA that was read is TGTGCCAGCTCACCCTCCGGGACAGGGGATTCTTCAGGTCAGCCC. Amino acid sequence: CASSPSGTGDSSGQP. The CDR3 in full is CASSPSGTGDSSGQPQHF.

As concerns this clone: The read halts 3 residues ahead of the CDR3 end, with the missing end drawn from the germline J gene. The chain is built from TRBV29-1 and TRBJ1-4, with D uncertain. Germline CDR1 and CDR2: SQVTM and ANQGSEA. This CDR3 comprises 12 residues. The CDR3 reads CSVERGNGKLFF. The CDR3 DNA, read in part, is TGCAGCGTTGAACGGGGTAATGGGAAA.

Regarding this clone: The CDR3 end lies 3 residues beyond the end of the read and is filled in from the germline J gene. The chain carries TRBV10-2 and TRBJ2-5; the match to TRBD1 covers 7 bases. The CDR3 sequence is 14 residues long. V lost 2 bases, J lost 5 bases, and 5 bases stayed unmatched. The V gene's germline CDR1 is WSHSY and CDR2 SAAADI. CDR3 residues: CASSEPGGDETQYF. CDR3 DNA (partial): TGCGCCAGCAGTGAGCCAGGGGGAGACGAGACC.

Worth noting for this clone: From the germline J gene comes the end of the CDR3, since the read stops 3 residues before it. The chain employs TRBV7-7 and TRBJ2-5; D is possibly TRBD1 (5 bases). The germline V gene has CDR1 SSHAT and CDR2 FNYEAQ (reference sequence). The V end lost 1 base, the J end lost 4 bases, and 13 bases lay between the germline ends. The CDR3 sequence is 15 residues long. The covered CDR3 bases are TGTGCCAGCAGCTTAGACGGACAAGCCGGAGAGACC. It codes for CASSLDGQAGET. Given in full, the CDR3 is CASSLDGQAGETQYF.

The DNA read from the CDR3 is TGTGCCAGTAGTATGTGGCCGACACAAGAGACC. Residues: CASSMWPTQET. The full-length CDR3 reads as CASSMWPTQETQYF. The chain is built from TRBV19 and TRBJ2-5; D not certain. The read stops 3 residues short of the end of the CDR3; the missing end is completed from the germline J gene. V was pared by 3 bases and J by 2 bases, with 10 bases between. Per germline, CDR1 LNHDA and CDR2 SQIVND (reference sequence). The CDR3 runs to 14 residues.

Regarding this clone: Read coverage stops 3 residues before the CDR3 terminus; the germline J gene supplies the remainder. V is TRBV7-9 and J is TRBJ2-2; 10 bases map to TRBD1. This CDR3 is 15 amino acids long. J gave up 3 bases and V 5 bases, and 3 bases lay outside the gene matches. The germline gives CDR1 SEHNR, CDR2 FQNEAQ (reference sequence). The DNA read from the CDR3 is TGTGCCAGCAGCCCCGGGACAGGGGACACCGGGGAG. This gives the protein CASSPGTGDTGE. The entire CDR3 protein reads CASSPGTGDTGELFF.

Concerning this clone itself: Mismatch with germline at one junction end may stem from a read error. The read is 3 residues too short to cover the CDR3 end, so that end is filled in from the germline J gene. V and J are TRBV20-1 and TRBJ2-1; 10 nucleotides match TRBD1. Germline V gene data show CDR1 as DFQATT and CDR2 as SNEGSKA (reference sequence). The CDR3 length is 15 residues. The part of the CDR3 DNA that was read is TGCAGCGCTAGCCTTTGGGACAGGGGCTACAATGAG. Translating gives CSASLWDRGYNE. The entire CDR3 sequence reads CSASLWDRGYNEQFF.

Concerning this clone itself: The read terminates 3 residues before the CDR3 end, so the remaining end is supplied by the germline J gene. The chain uses TRBV7-9 and TRBJ2-2; 8 bases match TRBD1. The CDR3 covers 14 residues. In germline, CDR1 is SEHNR, CDR2 FQNEAQ (reference sequence). Trimming removed 6 bases from V and 7 bases from J; junction bases left unmatched: 7. The CDR3 loop reads CASSRTGGGGELFF. The DNA read from the CDR3 is TGTGCCAGCAGTCGAACAGGGGGTGGCGGGGAG.

Comments on this clone: Sequencing ends 3 residues short of the CDR3 end; the germline J gene provides the rest. The J gene is TRBJ1-3, the V gene TRBV5-1; a weak D match, TRBD1 (6 bases). Trimming left V 4 bases short and J 4 bases short, with 12 bases between. CDR1 is SGHRS and CDR2 is YFSETQ in the germline V gene. This CDR3 is built from 14 residues. Here the CDR3 reads CASSPQGQGNTIYF. The DNA read from the CDR3 is TGCGCCAGCAGCCCACAGGGACAAGGAAACACC.

Worth noting for this clone: The missing CDR3 end, 3 residues past where the read stops, is filled in from the germline J gene. The gene calls are TRBV20-1 and TRBJ1-5; 7 bases line up with TRBD1. The junction had 3 bases not matched to a gene; V was cut back by 2 bases and J by 5 bases. Germline values: CDR1 DFQATT, CDR2 SNEGSKA (reference sequence). The CDR3 sequence is 13 residues long. Incomplete CDR3 DNA: TGCAGTGCTAGACAGCAGGGGGATCAGCCC. It specifies CSARQQGDQP. The whole CDR3 protein is CSARQQGDQPQHF.

About this clone: Read data end 3 residues before the CDR3 end; the end is taken from the germline J gene. V gene TRBV7-8 combines with J gene TRBJ2-1, with a possible D match to TRBD2 (6 bases). The CDR3 is made up of 16 amino acids. Germline V CDR1 and CDR2: SGHVS, FQNEAQ. V dropped 0 bases and J dropped 0 bases, with 9 bases sitting between them. This CDR3 reads CASSLAYSGSYNEQFF. The CDR3 bases that were read are TGTGCCAGCAGCTTAGCATATAGCGGCTCCTACAATGAG.

Worth noting for this clone: The read ends 3 residues before the CDR3 terminus; that terminus is restored from the germline J gene. The chain recombines TRBV7-2 with TRBJ2-7, with TRBD1 matching 10 bases. The CDR3 covers 14 residues. Germline trimming cut 5 bases from V and 2 bases from J; bases unmatched to any gene: 3. Germline-derived CDR1 and CDR2 are SGHTA and FQGNSA. The CDR3 bases that were read are TGTGCCAGCAGCGGGACAGGGGTGACCTACGAG. Its protein product is CASSGTGVTYE. The full CDR3 sequence reads CASSGTGVTYEQYF.

For this clone: With the read ending 3 residues before the CDR3 end, the germline J gene is used to fill in that end. The V call is TRBV5-1, the J call TRBJ1-2, with D unresolved. The ends were cut back, 4 bases at V and 2 bases at J, with 9 bases in the middle. The CDR3 is made up of 13 amino acids. Germline CDR1 SGHRS, CDR2 YFSETQ. The CDR3: CASSPSQNYGYTF. The CDR3 DNA, read in part, is TGCGCCAGCAGCCCGTCTCAGAACTATGGC.